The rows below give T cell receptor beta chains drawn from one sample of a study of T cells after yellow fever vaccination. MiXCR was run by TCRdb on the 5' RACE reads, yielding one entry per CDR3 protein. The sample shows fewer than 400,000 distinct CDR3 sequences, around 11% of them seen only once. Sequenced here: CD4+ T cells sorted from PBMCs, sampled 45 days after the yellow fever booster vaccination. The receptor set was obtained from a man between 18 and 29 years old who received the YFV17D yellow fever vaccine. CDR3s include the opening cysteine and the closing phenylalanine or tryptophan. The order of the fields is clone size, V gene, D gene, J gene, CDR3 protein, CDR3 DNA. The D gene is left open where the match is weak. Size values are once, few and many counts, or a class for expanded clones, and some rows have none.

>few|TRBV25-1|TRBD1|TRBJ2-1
CASNFDRGAHNEQFF
TGTGCCAGCAACTTTGACAGGGGGGCTCACAATGAGCAGTTCTTC
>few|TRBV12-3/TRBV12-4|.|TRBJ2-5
CASSFRIGETQYF
TGTGCCAGCAGTTTTAGAATAGGAGAGACCCAGTACTTC
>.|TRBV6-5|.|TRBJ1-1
CASSRRDTGNTEAFF
TGTGCCAGCAGCCGCCGGGACACTGGGAACACTGAAGCTTTCTTT
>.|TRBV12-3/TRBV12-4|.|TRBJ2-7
CASSLHLGWAYEQYF
TGTGCCAGCAGTTTACATCTTGGCTGGGCCTACGAGCAGTACTTC
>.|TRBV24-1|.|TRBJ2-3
CATSASGNTQYF
TGTGCCACCAGTGCTTCAGGAAATACGCAGTATTTT
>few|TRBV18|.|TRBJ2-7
CASQTGNSKEQYF
TGTGCCAGCCAAACAGGGAACTCGAAAGAGCAGTACTTC
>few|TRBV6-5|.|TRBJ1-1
CASSSVGTEAFF
TGTGCCAGCAGCTCGGTCGGCACTGAAGCTTTCTTT
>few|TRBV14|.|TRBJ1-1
CASSQGSWQANEAFF
TGTGCCAGCAGCCAAGGATCATGGCAGGCAAATGAAGCTTTCTTT
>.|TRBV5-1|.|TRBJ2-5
CASSLGNRGGETQYF
TGCGCCAGCAGCTTAGGAAACAGGGGAGGAGAGACCCAGTACTTC
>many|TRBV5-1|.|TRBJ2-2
CASSLEQLTGELFF
TGCGCCAGCAGCCTGGAACAGCTCACCGGGGAGCTGTTTTTT
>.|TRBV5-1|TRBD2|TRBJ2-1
CASSRAGSGGILDEQFF
TGCGCCAGCAGTCGGGCGGGTAGCGGGGGTATATTAGATGAGCAGTTCTTC
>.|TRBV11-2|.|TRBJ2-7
CASSSQGGIYYEQYF
TGTGCCAGCAGCTCCCAAGGCGGGATATACTACGAGCAGTACTTC
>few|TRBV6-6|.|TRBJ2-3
CASSYSMRTSSTDTQYF
TGTGCCAGCAGTTATTCGATGCGTACGTCGAGCACAGATACGCAGTATTTT
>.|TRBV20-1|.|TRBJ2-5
CSAGLFEETQYF
TGCAGTGCTGGTCTTTTCGAAGAGACCCAGTACTTC